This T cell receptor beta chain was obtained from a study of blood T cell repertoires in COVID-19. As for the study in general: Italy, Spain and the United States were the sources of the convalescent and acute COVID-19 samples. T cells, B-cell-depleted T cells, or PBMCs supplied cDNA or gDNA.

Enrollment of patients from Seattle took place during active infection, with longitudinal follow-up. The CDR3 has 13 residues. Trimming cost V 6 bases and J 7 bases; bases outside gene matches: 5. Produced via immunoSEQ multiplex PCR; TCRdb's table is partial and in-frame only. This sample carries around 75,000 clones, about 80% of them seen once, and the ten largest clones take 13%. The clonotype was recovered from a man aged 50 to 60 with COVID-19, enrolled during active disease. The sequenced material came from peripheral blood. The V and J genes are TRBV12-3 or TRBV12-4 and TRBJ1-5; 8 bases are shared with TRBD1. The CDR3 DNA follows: TGTGCCAGCAGGAGGACAGGGCGACAGCCCCAGCATTTT. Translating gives CASRRTGRQPQHF.